This T cell receptor beta chain was sequenced during a study of shared clonotypes between healthy human individuals. General study results and limits: How much donors shared clonotypes was expected to be affected by sequencing depth.

Produced via immunoSEQ multiplex PCR; TCRdb's table is partial and in-frame only. The profile shows approximately 350,000 clones, 90% to 98% of them singletons. Looked up from germline, CDR1 is MGHDK and CDR2 is SYGVNS. CDR3 size: 17 residues. The V gene lost 1 base and the J gene lost 0 bases, with 12 bases spanning the gap. A note on this clone: Antigen specificity is unknown.

The TCR originated in a man between 25 and 39 years old in good health. The rearrangement uses TRBV25-1 and TRBJ2-2; unclear D gene. What was sequenced was memory CD8+ T cells sorted from blood. As for subset: CD45RO+ cells pooled with CCR7-negative TemRA cells. This CDR3 is CASSELVKGANTGELFF. The CDR3, as DNA: TGTGCCAGCAGTGAATTAGTTAAGGGCGCGAACACCGGGGAGCTGTTTTTT.